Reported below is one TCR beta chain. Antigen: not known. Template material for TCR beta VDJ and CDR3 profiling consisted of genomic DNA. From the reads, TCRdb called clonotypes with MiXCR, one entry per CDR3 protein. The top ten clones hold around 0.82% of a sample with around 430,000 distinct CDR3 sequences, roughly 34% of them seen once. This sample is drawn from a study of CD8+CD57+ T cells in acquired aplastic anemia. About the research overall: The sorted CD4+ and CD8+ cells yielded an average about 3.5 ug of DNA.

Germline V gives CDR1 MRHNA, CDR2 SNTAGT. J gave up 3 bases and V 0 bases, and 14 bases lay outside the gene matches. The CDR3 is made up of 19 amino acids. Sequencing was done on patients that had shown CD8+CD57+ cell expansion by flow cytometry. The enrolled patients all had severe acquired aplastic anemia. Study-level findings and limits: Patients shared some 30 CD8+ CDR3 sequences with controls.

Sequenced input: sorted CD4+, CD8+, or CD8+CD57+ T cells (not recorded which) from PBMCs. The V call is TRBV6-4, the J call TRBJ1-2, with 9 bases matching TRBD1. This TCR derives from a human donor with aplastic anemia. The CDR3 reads CASSDSIHRGPITDYGYTF. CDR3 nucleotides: TGTGCCAGCAGTGACTCGATCCACAGGGGGCCTATTACCGACTATGGCTACACCTTC.